This TCR beta chain stems from a study of identical twins. The table lists this clonotype with a few counts. From the 5' RACE reads, TCRdb called clonotypes with MiXCR, one entry per CDR3 protein. The table lists 570,000 or so distinct CDR3 sequences, just under 10% of them singletons. The data were also submitted as part of a second study, on yellow fever vaccine responses in identical twins.

The sequenced sample was PBMCs. The TCR was taken from a woman younger than 35 in good health.

The CDR3 is CATVGTIYNEQFF. The CDR3 nucleotides read TGTGCCACCGTCGGGACAATCTACAATGAGCAGTTCTTC. The chain is built from TRBV24-1 and TRBJ2-1, with D possibly TRBD1 on 6 matching bases. Germline loops: CDR1 KGHDR, CDR2 SFDVKD. The CDR3 extends over 13 amino acids. Deletions cut 9 bases from V and 3 bases from J, with 11 bases between.